The T cell receptor (beta chain) under discussion was sequenced for a study of T cell responses to AZD1222 COVID-19 vaccine. Generated by immunoSEQ multiplex PCR, the TCRdb table keeps only in-frame clones and is missing some. Of 140,000 or so clones listed, 75% to 95% are singletons. The germline V gene encodes CDR1 MDHEN and CDR2 SYDVKM. Trimming pared 6 bases from V and 4 bases from J, leaving 16 bases between. The CDR3 totals 14 residues. A word on this clone: Its antigen remains unidentified.

Study findings and constraints: Compared with day 0, the breadth and depth of the Spike-specific TCR repertoire rose significantly after two doses of AZD1222. Among AZD1222 vaccinees, only six or seven were seropositive at baseline. Among the donors, most were white British and more were female, and clonal diversity was possibly underestimated.

Sequencing was performed on peripheral blood, taken 28 days after the second dose of the MenACWY control vaccine. This clonotype was obtained from an adult who received the MenACWY meningococcal vaccine as a control. V is TRBV28 and J is TRBJ2-7; D possibly corresponds to TRBD1 (5 bases). CDR3 sequence (DNA): TGTGCCAGCAGCGCTCAGGGAAACAGTTACGAGCAGTACTTC. This translates into CASSAQGNSYEQYF.